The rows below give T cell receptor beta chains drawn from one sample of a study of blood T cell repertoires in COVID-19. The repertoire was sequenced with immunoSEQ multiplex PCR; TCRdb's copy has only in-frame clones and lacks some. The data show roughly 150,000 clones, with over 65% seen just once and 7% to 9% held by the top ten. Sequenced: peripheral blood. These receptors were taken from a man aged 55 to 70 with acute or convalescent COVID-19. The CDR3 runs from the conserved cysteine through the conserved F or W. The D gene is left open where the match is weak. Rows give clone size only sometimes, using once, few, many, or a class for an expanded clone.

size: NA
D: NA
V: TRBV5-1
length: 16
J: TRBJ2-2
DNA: TGCGCCAGCAGCTTAGGACATTTTCGGGACACCGGGGAGCTGTTTTTT
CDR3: CASSLGHFRDTGELFF

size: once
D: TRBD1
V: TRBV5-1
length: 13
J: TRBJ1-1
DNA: TGCGCCAGCAGCTTTGACAGGGGGTCCGAAGCTTTCTTT
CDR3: CASSFDRGSEAFF

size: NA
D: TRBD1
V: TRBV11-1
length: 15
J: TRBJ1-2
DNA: TGTGCCAGCAGCTTAGGAGGACAGGGCGGCGATGGCTACACCTTC
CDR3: CASSLGGQGGDGYTF

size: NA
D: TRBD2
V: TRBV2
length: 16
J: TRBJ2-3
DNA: TGTGCCAGCAGTGAAGGACTAGCGGGGGAAATAGATACGCAGTATTTT
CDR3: CASSEGLAGEIDTQYF

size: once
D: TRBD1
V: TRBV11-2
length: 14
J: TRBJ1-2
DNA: TGTGCCAGCAGCTACACAGGGGGCGACTATGGCTACACCTTC
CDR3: CASSYTGGDYGYTF

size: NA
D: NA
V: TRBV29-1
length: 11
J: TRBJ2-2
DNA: TGCAGCGCACAAAACACCGGGGAGCTGTTTTTT
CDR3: CSAQNTGELFF

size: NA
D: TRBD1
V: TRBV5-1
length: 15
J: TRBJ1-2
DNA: TGCGCCAGCAGCTTGGCCGTAGGGGACAGGGACGGCTACACCTTC
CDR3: CASSLAVGDRDGYTF

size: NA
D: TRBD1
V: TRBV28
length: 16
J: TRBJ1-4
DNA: TGTGCCAGCAGTTTAGGTTATACAGGGGGCATTGAAAAACTGTTTTTT
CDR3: CASSLGYTGGIEKLFF

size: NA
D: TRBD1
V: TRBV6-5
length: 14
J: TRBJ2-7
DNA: TGTGCCAGCAGTCCGGACAGGGGGTTAAACGAGCAGTACTTC
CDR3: CASSPDRGLNEQYF

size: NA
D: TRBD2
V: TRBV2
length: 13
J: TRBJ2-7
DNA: TGTGCCAGCAGTAGCGGGAGCTCCTACGAGCAGTACTTC
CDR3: CASSSGSSYEQYF

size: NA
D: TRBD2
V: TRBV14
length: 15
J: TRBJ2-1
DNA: TGTGCCAGCAGCCGTGGACTAGCGGGAGACAATGAGCAGTTCTTC
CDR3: CASSRGLAGDNEQFF

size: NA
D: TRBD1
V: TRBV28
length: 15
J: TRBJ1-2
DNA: TGTGCCAGCACGCAAGGACAGGGAACTGGGAAGGGCTACACCTTC
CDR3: CASTQGQGTGKGYTF

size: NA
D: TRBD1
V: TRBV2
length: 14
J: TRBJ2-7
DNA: TGTGCCAGCAGCGGGACAGGGGGCCGTCACGAGCAGTACTTC
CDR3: CASSGTGGRHEQYF

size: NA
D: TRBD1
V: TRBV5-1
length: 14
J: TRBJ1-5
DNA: TGCGCCAGCAGCCCGGACAGGGGTAATCAGCCCCAGCATTTT
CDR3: CASSPDRGNQPQHF

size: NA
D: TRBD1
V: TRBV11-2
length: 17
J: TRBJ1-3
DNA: TGTGCCAGCAGCTTAGAGATGGACAGGGGTGGTGGAAACACCATATATTTT
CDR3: CASSLEMDRGGGNTIYF

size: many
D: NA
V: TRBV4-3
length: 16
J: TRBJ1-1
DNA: TGCGCCAGCAGCCAAGATCTGTCAACGGCAACGGGTGAAGCTTTCTTT
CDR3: CASSQDLSTATGEAFF

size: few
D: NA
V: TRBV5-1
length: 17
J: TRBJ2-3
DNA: TGCGCCAGCAGCGTGGGACAACAACGTATTAGCACAGATACGCAGTATTTT
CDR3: CASSVGQQRISTDTQYF

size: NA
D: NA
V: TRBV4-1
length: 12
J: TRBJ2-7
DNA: TGCGCCAGCAGTGTAGGAGCCTACGAGCAGTACTTC
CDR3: CASSVGAYEQYF

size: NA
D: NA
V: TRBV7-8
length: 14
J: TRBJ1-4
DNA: TGTGCCAGCAGCCGGACTGAAACTAATGAAAAACTGTTTTTT
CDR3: CASSRTETNEKLFF

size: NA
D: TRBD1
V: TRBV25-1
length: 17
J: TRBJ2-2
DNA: TGTGCCAGCAGTGAATTGGGACAGGGCCCTCTCACCGGGGAGCTGTTTTTT
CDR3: CASSELGQGPLTGELFF

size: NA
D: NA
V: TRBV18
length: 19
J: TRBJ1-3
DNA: TGTGCCAGCTCACCAACTACGGCCACTATGGGGGCTCCTGGAAACACCATATATTTT
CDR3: CASSPTTATMGAPGNTIYF

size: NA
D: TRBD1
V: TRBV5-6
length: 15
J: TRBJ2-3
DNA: TGTGCCAGCAGCTTGGGGGACAGAGCTACAAATACGCAGTATTTT
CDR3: CASSLGDRATNTQYF

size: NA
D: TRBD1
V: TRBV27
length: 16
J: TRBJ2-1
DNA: TGTGCCAGCAGTTATAGGACAGGGGAAGATAACAATGAGCAGTTCTTC
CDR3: CASSYRTGEDNNEQFF

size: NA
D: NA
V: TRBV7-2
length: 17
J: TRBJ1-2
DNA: TGTGCCAGCAGCCCCGAGGGTATCCCCCTCGAAGACTATGGCTACACCTTC
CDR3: CASSPEGIPLEDYGYTF

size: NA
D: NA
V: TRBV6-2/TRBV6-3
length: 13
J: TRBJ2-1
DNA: TGTGCCAGCAGTTACTACAGTTACAATGAGCAGTTCTTC
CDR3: CASSYYSYNEQFF

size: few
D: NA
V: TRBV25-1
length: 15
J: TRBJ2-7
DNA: TGTGCCAGCAGTGTAAGGGGGTCATTGGCCTACGAGCAGTACTTC
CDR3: CASSVRGSLAYEQYF

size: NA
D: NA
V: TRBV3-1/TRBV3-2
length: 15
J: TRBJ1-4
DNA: TGTGCCAGCAGCCATCTTCGACAGGAAGGAGAAAAACTGTTTTTT
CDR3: CASSHLRQEGEKLFF

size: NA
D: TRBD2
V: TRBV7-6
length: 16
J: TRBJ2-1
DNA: TGTGCCAGCAGCTCCCCGGCGGGGGTAGCCTACAATGAGCAGTTCTTC
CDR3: CASSSPAGVAYNEQFF

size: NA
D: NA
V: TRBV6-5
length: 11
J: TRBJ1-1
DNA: TGTGCCAGCACGAGGAACACTGAAGCTTTCTTT
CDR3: CASTRNTEAFF